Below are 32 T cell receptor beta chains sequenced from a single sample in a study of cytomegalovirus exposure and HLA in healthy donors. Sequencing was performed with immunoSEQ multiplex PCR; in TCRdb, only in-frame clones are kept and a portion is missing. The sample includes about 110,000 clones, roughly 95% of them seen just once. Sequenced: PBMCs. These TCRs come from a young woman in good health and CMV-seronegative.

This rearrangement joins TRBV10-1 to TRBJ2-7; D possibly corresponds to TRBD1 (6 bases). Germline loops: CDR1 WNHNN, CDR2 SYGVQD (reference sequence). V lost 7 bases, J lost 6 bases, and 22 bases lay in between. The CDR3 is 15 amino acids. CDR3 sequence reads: CASTSRAGDSGEQYF. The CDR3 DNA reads TGCGCCAGCACTTCACGGGCAGGGGATTCGGGCGAGCAGTACTTC.

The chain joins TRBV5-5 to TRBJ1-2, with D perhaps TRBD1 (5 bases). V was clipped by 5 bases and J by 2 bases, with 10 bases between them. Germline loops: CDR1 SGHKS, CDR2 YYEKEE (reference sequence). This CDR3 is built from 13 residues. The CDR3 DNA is TGTGCCAGCAGGCCGGGACTGAACTATGGCTACACCTTC. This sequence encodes CASRPGLNYGYTF.

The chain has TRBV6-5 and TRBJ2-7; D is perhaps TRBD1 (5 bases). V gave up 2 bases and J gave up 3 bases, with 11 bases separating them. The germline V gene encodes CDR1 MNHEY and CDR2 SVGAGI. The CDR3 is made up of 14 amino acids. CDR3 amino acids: CASSYRAGHYEQYF. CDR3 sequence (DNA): TGTGCCAGCAGTTACAGGGCAGGGCACTACGAGCAGTACTTC.

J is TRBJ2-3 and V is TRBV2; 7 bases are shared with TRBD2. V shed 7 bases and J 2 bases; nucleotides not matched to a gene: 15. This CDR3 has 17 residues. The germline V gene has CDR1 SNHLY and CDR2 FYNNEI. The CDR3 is CASIASGVTYHTDTQYF. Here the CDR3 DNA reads TGTGCCAGCATAGCCAGCGGGGTAACATACCACACAGATACGCAGTATTTT.

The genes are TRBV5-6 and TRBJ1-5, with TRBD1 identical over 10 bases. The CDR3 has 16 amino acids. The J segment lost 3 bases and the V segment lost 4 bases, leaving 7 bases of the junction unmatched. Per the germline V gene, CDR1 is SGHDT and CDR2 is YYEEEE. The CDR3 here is CASSNDRGLINQPQHF. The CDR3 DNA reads TGTGCCAGCAGCAACGACAGGGGGCTCATCAATCAGCCCCAGCATTTT. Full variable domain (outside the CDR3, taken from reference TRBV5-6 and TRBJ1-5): DAGVTQSPTHLIKTRGQQVTLRCSPKSGHDTVSWYQQALGQGPQFIFQYYEEEERQRGNFPDRFSGHQFPNYSSELNVNALLLGDSALYLCASSNDRGLINQPQHFGDGTRLSIL.

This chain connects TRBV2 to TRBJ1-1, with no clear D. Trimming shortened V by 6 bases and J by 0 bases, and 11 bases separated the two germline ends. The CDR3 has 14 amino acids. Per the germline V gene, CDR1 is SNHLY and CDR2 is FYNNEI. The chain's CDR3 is CASSPNNMNTEAFF. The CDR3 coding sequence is TGTGCCAGCAGCCCGAATAACATGAACACTGAAGCTTTCTTT. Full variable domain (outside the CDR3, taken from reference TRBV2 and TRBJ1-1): EPEVTQTPSHQVTQMGQEVILRCVPISNHLYFYWYRQILGQKVEFLVSFYNNEISEKSEIFDDQFSVERPDGSNFTLKIRSTKLEDSAMYFCASSPNNMNTEAFFGQGTRLTVV.

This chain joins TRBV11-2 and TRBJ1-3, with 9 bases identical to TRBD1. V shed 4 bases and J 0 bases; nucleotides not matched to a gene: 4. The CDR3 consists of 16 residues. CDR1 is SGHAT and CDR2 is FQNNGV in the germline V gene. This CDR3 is CASSSNRGHSGNTIYF. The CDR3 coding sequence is TGTGCCAGCAGCTCGAACAGGGGGCACTCTGGAAACACCATATATTTT.

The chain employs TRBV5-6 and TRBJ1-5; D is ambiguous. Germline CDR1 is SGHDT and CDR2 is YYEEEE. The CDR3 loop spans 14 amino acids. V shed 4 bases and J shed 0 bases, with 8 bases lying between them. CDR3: CASSPRYSNQPQHF. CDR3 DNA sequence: TGTGCCAGCAGCCCGAGGTATAGCAATCAGCCCCAGCATTTT.

In DNA, the CDR3 is TGTGCCAGCTCACCACCCGTGGCGGGGGGGTCCCATGAGCAGTTCTTC. Residues: CASSPPVAGGSHEQFF. The chain has TRBV18 and TRBJ2-1; 9 nucleotides line up with TRBD2. Germline values: CDR1 KGHSH, CDR2 LQKENI. The CDR3 sequence is 16 residues long. V trimming: 0 bases; J trimming: 8 bases; junction bases outside the gene matches: 8.

The CDR3 protein is CASSLWQGGTEAFF. The CDR3 DNA follows: TGTGCCAGCAGCTTATGGCAGGGAGGGACTGAAGCTTTCTTT. The chain combines TRBV7-2 with TRBJ1-1; the D gene is possibly TRBD1 (5 bases). V lost 2 bases and J lost 5, with 12 bases in between. CDR3 size: 14 residues. CDR1 SGHTA and CDR2 FQGNSA come from the germline V gene.

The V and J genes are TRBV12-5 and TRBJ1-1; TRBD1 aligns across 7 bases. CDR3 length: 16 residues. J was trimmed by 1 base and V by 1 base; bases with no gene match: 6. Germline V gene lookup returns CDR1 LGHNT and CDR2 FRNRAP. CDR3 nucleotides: TGTGCTAGTGGTTTGGGACAGGGAATTGCGAACACTGAAGCTTTCTTT. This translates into CASGLGQGIANTEAFF.

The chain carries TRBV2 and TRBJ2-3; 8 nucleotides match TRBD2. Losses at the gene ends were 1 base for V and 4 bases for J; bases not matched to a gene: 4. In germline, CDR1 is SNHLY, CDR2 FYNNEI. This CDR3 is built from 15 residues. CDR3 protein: CASSEGTGGPDTQYF. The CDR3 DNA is TGTGCCAGCAGTGAAGGAACGGGGGGGCCAGATACGCAGTATTTT.

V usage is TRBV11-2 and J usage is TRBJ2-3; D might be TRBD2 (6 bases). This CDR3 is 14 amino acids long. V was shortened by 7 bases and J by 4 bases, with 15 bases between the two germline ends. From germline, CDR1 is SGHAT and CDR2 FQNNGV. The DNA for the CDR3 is TGTGCCAGCAAGGATGGCGGGGAGTCAGATACGCAGTATTTT. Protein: CASKDGGESDTQYF.

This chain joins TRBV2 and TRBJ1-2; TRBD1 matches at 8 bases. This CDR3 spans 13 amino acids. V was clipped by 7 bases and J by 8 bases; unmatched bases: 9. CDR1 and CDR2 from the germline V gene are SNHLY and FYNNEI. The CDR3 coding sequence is TGTGCCAGCACCCCCGGACAGGGACGGGGCTACACCTTC. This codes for CASTPGQGRGYTF.

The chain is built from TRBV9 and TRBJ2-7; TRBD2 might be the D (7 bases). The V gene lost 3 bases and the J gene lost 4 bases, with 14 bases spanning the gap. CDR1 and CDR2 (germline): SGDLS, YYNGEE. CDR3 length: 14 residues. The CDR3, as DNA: TGTGCCAGCAGCGCGTACAGGGAGGGGTACGAGCAGTACTTC. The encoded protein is CASSAYREGYEQYF.

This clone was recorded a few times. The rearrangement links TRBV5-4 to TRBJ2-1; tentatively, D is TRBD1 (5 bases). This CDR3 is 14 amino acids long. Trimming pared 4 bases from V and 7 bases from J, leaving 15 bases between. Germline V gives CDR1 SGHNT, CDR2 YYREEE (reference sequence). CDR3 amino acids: CASSPTAQENEQFF. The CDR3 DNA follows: TGTGCCAGCAGCCCCACAGCACAGGAGAATGAGCAGTTCTTC.

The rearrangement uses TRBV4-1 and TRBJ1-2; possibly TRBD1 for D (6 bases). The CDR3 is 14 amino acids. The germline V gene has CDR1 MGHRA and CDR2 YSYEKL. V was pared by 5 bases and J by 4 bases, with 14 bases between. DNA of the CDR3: TGCGCCAGCAGCTCGGCAGGGGCGGCCTATGGCTACACCTTC. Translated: CASSSAGAAYGYTF.

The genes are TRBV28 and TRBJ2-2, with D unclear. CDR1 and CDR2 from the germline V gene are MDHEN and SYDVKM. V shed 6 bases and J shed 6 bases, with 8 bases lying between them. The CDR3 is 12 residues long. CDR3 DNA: TGTGCCAGCAGGCTAAGTGCCGGGGAGCTGTTTTTT. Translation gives CASRLSAGELFF.

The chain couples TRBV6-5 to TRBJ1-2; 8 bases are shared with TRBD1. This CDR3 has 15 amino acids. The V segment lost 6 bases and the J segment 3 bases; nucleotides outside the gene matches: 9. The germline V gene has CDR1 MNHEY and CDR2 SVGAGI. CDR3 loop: CASREGQAGHYGYTF. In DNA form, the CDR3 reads TGTGCCAGCAGGGAGGGACAGGCGGGACACTATGGCTACACCTTC.

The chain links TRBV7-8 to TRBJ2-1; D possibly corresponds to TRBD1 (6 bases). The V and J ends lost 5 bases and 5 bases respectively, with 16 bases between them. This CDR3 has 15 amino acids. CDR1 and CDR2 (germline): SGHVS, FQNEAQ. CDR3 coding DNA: TGTGCCAGCAGCCCTCGCAGGACAGACAACAATGAGCAGTTCTTC. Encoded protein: CASSPRRTDNNEQFF.

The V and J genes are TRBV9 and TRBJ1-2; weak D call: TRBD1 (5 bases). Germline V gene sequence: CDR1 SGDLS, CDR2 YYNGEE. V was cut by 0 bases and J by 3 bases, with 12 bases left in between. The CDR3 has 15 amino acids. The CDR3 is CASSVGSTGYYGYTF. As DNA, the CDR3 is TGTGCCAGCAGCGTAGGGAGCACAGGATACTATGGCTACACCTTC.

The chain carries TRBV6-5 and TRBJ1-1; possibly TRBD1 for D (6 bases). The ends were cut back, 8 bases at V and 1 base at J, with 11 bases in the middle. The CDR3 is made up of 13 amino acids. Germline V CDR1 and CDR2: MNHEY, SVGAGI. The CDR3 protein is CASGGTKNTEAFF. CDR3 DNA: TGTGCCAGCGGGGGCACTAAGAACACTGAAGCTTTCTTT.

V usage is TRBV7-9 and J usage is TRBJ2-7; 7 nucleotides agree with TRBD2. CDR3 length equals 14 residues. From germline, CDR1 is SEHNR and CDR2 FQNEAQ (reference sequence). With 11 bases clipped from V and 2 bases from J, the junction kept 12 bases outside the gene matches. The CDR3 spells CAAEPLAAPYEQYF. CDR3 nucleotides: TGTGCCGCCGAACCGCTAGCGGCGCCCTACGAGCAGTACTTC. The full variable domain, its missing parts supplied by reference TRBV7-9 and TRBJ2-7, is DTGVSQNPRHKITKRGQNVTFRCDPISEHNRLYWYRQTLGQGPEFLTYFQNEAQLEKSRLLSDRFSAERPKGSFSTLEIQRTEQGDSAMYLCAAEPLAAPYEQYFGPGTRLTVT.

This chain's CDR3 is CASGERVTGELFF. The CDR3 DNA sequence: TGTGCCAGCGGGGAGAGGGTAACCGGGGAGCTGTTTTTT. The V and J genes are TRBV2 and TRBJ2-2, with D maybe TRBD2 (5 bases). Germline V CDR1 and CDR2: SNHLY, FYNNEI. This CDR3 has 13 residues. Trimming removed 8 bases from V and 5 bases from J, with 12 bases in between.

CDR3 in amino acids: CASSLFTGLAGYEQYF. CDR3 bases: TGTGCCAGCAGCTTATTTACGGGACTAGCGGGGTACGAGCAGTACTTC. The chain carries TRBV7-8 and TRBJ2-7, with 13 bases lining up with TRBD2. The length of the CDR3 is 16 residues. Trimming cost V 2 bases and J 4 bases; bases outside gene matches: 5. Germline loops: CDR1 SGHVS, CDR2 FQNEAQ.

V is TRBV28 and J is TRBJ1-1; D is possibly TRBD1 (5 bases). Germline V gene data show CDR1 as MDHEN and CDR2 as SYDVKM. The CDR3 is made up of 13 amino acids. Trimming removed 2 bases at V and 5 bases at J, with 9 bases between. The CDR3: CASSLRGLTEAFF. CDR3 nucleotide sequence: TGTGCCAGCAGTTTAAGGGGATTAACTGAAGCTTTCTTT.

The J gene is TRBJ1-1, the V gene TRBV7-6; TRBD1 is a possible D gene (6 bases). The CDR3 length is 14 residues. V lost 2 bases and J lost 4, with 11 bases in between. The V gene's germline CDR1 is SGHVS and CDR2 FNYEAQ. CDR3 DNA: TGTGCCAGCAGCTTATACACAGGGAGCACTGAAGCTTTCTTT. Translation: CASSLYTGSTEAFF.

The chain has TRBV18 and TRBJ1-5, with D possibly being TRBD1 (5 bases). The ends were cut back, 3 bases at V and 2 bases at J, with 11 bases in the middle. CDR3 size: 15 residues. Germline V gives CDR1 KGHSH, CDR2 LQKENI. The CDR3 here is CASSPQGGRNQPQHF. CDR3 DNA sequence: TGTGCCAGCTCACCGCAGGGTGGGCGCAATCAGCCCCAGCATTTT.

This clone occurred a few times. The CDR3, as DNA: TGTGCCAGCAGCTCCGGGTACCGGTCCGGGGAGCTGTTTTTT. It is translated as CASSSGYRSGELFF. This chain joins TRBV28 and TRBJ2-2; D remains ambiguous. The germline V gene encodes CDR1 MDHEN and CDR2 SYDVKM. The CDR3 runs 14 residues. Trimming removed 6 bases from V and 6 bases from J, with 14 bases in between. Filled out from reference TRBV28 and TRBJ2-2, the complete variable domain reads DVKVTQSSRYLVKRTGEKVFLECVQDMDHENMFWYRQDPGLGLRLIYFSYDVKMKEKGDIPEGYSVSREKKERFSLILESASTNQTSMYLCASSSGYRSGELFFGEGSRLTVL.

CDR3 sequence: CASSLAATASYNEQFF. The DNA for the CDR3 is TGCGCCAGCAGCTTGGCCGCAACAGCTTCCTACAATGAGCAGTTCTTC. The genes are TRBV5-1 and TRBJ2-1; no clear D gene. The CDR3 extends over 16 amino acids. Germline V lookup: CDR1 SGHRS, CDR2 YFSETQ. Trimming cost V 0 bases and J 1 base, with 11 bases left between them.

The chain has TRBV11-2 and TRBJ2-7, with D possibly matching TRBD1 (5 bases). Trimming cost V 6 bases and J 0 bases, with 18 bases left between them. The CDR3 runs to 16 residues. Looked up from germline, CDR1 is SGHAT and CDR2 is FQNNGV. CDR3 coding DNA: TGTGCCAGCAGTGGGCAGGGTTCCTTGAACTCCTACGAGCAGTACTTC. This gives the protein CASSGQGSLNSYEQYF.

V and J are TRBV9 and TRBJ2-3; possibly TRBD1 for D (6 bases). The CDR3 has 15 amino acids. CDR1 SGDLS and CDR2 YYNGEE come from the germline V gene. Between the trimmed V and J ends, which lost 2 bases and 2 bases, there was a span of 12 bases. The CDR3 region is CASSVNRVPTDTQYF. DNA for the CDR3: TGTGCCAGCAGCGTTAACAGGGTCCCCACAGATACGCAGTATTTT.